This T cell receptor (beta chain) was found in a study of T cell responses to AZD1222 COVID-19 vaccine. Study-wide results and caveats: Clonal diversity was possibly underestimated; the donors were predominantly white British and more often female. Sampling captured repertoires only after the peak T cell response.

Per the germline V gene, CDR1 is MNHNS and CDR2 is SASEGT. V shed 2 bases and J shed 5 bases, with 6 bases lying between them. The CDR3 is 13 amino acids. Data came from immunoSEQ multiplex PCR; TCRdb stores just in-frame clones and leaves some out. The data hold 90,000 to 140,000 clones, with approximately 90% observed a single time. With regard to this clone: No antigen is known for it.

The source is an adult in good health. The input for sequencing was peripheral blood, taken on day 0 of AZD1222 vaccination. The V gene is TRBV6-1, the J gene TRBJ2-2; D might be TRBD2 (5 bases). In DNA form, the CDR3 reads TGTGCCAGCAGTGAATTAGCGACCGGGGAGCTGTTTTTT. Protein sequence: CASSELATGELFF.